A single sample is the source of the 30 T cell receptor beta chains below, sequenced in a study of human T cells and chemical hapten exposure. The time point here: patch test 1, 2 weeks after DPC sensitization. The treatment: therapeutic diphenylcyclopropenone sensitization with weekly scalp DPC. Unfractionated whole blood was the source from which total RNA was extracted. TCRdb ran MiXCR on the RACE reads and lists one entry per CDR3 protein. The table lists more than 35,000 distinct CDR3 sequences, 5.5% to 7.5% of them singletons. Sequencing was performed on whole blood, taken in connection with sensitization to the hapten diphenylcyclopropenone (DPC). The receptors stem from a woman between 25 and 40 years old with alopecia areata. Some clones in this sample may be carry-over from other donors' samples.

This clonotype was recorded many times. The chain couples TRBV9 to TRBJ1-6; D remains ambiguous. The germline V gene encodes CDR1 SGDLS and CDR2 YYNGEE. The V and J ends lost 6 bases and 10 bases respectively, with 11 bases between them. The CDR3 has 12 amino acids. The DNA for the CDR3 is TGTGCCAGCACCACAGCATCGTCACCCCTCCACTTT. Protein product: CASTTASSPLHF. Full variable domain (rest looked up from reference TRBV9 and TRBJ1-6): DSGVTQTPKHLITATGQRVTLRCSPRSGDLSVYWYQQSLDQGLQFLIQYYNGEERAKGNILERFSAQQFPDLHSELNLSSLELGDSALYFCASTTASSPLHFGNGTRLTVT.

This clonotype has a count of ten or more. The V gene is TRBV4-3, the J gene TRBJ2-2, with a possible D match to TRBD1 (6 bases). Trimming stripped 2 bases from V and 7 bases from J, with 11 bases between. The CDR3 spans 14 residues. CDR1 and CDR2 (germline): LGHNA, YSLEER. CDR3 coding DNA: TGCGCCAGCAGCCAACAGGGGCGGAGCGGGGAGCTGTTTTTT. This gives the protein CASSQQGRSGELFF.

This clonotype has ten or more counts. The chain has TRBV2 and TRBJ2-1, with 12 positions matching TRBD1. Germline V gives CDR1 SNHLY, CDR2 FYNNEI. The CDR3 length is 17 residues. The J segment lost 5 bases and the V segment lost 6 bases, leaving 11 bases of the junction unmatched. CDR3 in amino acids: CASSDLPGTGGHNEQFF. In DNA form, the CDR3 reads TGTGCCAGCAGCGACCTTCCCGGGACAGGGGGCCACAATGAGCAGTTCTTC.

Ten or more counts support this clonotype. The chain carries TRBV28 and TRBJ2-3; D is possibly TRBD1 or TRBD2 (6 bases each). The CDR3 consists of 14 residues. Trimming removed 6 bases at V and 2 bases at J, with 12 bases between. Germline V gene sequence: CDR1 MDHEN, CDR2 SYDVKM. CDR3 sequence: CASRVRGVTDTQYF. The CDR3, as DNA: TGTGCCAGCAGAGTGAGGGGGGTCACAGATACGCAGTATTTT.

This clonotype was observed many times. The chain recombines TRBV7-2 with TRBJ2-4, with 10 bases matching TRBD1. Trimming removed 5 bases from V and 1 base from J; junction bases left unmatched: 14. Germline-derived CDR1 and CDR2 are SGHTA and FQGNSA. There are 19 residues in the CDR3. In DNA, the CDR3 is TGTGCCAGCAGCGGAGAGGCACCCGGGACAGGGGTGGCCAAAAACATTCAGTACTTC. It specifies CASSGEAPGTGVAKNIQYF.

This clonotype showed up many times. The chain combines TRBV6-6 with TRBJ1-2; D gene ambiguous. The CDR3 is 14 residues long. V was shortened by 5 bases and J by 8 bases, with 18 bases between the two germline ends. Germline V gives CDR1 MNHNY, CDR2 SVGAGI (reference sequence). CDR3 DNA: TGTGCCAGCAGTCCAACACCTACCCCAAGGGGCTACACCTTC. Translating gives CASSPTPTPRGYTF.

The rearrangement links TRBV28 to TRBJ2-7; unclear D gene. Trimming stripped 0 bases from V and 5 bases from J, with 8 bases between. CDR1 is MDHEN and CDR2 is SYDVKM in the germline V gene. This CDR3 has 13 residues. CDR3 nucleotides: TGTGCCAGCAGTTTATGGCTAGGGAACGAGCAGTACTTC. It codes for CASSLWLGNEQYF.

The chain has TRBV25-1 and TRBJ2-6; no firm D call. Germline CDR1 MGHDK, CDR2 SYGVNS. This CDR3 is built from 18 residues. V was pared by 3 bases and J by 0 bases, with 15 bases between. CDR3 residues: CASSDGAFLSSGANVLTF. CDR3 coding DNA: TGTGCCAGCAGTGATGGAGCATTCCTTAGCTCTGGGGCCAACGTCCTGACTTTC.

This chain links TRBV12-3 or TRBV12-4 with TRBJ1-5; TRBD1 matches 9 bases. J gave up 7 bases and V 5 bases, and 12 bases lay outside the gene matches. The CDR3 contains 16 residues. CDR3 amino acids: CASSPPLGTGKQPQHF. The DNA of the CDR3 is TGTGCCAGCAGTCCCCCTCTCGGGACAGGGAAACAGCCCCAGCATTTT.

The chain links TRBV19 to TRBJ2-1, with D possibly being TRBD2 (5 bases). V lost 3 bases to trimming and J lost 6 bases, with 9 bases between them. This CDR3 spans 13 amino acids. Per the germline V gene, CDR1 is LNHDA and CDR2 is SQIVND (reference sequence). The CDR3 protein is CASSINEGNEQFF. In DNA, the CDR3 is TGTGCCAGTAGTATCAACGAGGGCAATGAGCAGTTCTTC.

There are many counts of this clonotype. The J gene is TRBJ2-3, the V gene TRBV16; TRBD1 matches at 8 bases. CDR3 length: 15 amino acids. Per the germline V gene, CDR1 is KGHSY and CDR2 is FQNENV. V trimming: 4 bases; J trimming: 5 bases; junction bases outside the gene matches: 8. CDR3 nucleotides: TGTGCCAGCAGCCTAATCCAGGGGGCAATAGATACGCAGTATTTT. Its translation: CASSLIQGAIDTQYF.

This clonotype was counted ten times or more. The chain has TRBV5-5 and TRBJ1-5, with a tentative D call TRBD1 (5 bases). Germline CDR1 and CDR2: SGHKS and YYEKEE (reference sequence). The V end lost 1 base, the J end lost 3 bases, and 14 bases lay between the germline ends. This CDR3 has 16 amino acids. CDR3 sequence reads: CASSLKAGTYNQPQHF. The CDR3 DNA sequence: TGTGCCAGCAGCTTGAAGGCAGGGACGTACAATCAGCCCCAGCATTTT. The variable domain in full, with the rest retrieved from reference TRBV5-5 and TRBJ1-5, is DAGVTQSPTHLIKTRGQQVTLRCSPISGHKSVSWYQQVLGQGPQFIFQYYEKEERGRGNFPDRFSARQFPNYSSELNVNALLLGDSALYLCASSLKAGTYNQPQHFGDGTRLSIL.

This clonotype has more than one count but fewer than ten. The V and J genes are TRBV20-1 and TRBJ2-1, with D possibly matching TRBD2 (6 bases). The CDR3 loop spans 14 amino acids. Trimming took off 5 bases at V and 4 bases at J, with 15 bases between the two ends. Germline V gives CDR1 DFQATT, CDR2 SNEGSKA (reference sequence). DNA of the CDR3: TGCAGTGCTCCCCGGGACTCCCCTTACAATGAGCAGTTCTTC. Translating it yields CSAPRDSPYNEQFF.

This clonotype was observed many times. The V and J genes are TRBV7-2 and TRBJ2-7; 8 positions agree with TRBD1. This CDR3 spans 13 amino acids. CDR1 and CDR2 (germline): SGHTA, FQGNSA. The trim removed 5 bases at V and 2 bases at J, leaving 2 bases unmatched. As DNA, the CDR3 is TGTGCCAGCAGCCCGACAGGGGCCTACGAGCAGTACTTC. Translated: CASSPTGAYEQYF.

This clonotype has a count of ten or more. Compared with germline, one end of the junction differs, possibly owing to a read error. J is TRBJ2-5 and V is TRBV11-2; the match to TRBD2 covers 8 bases. Looked up from germline, CDR1 is SGHAT and CDR2 is FQNNGV. This CDR3 has 14 residues. The DNA for the CDR3 is TGTGCCAGCAGTTTAGCGGGGAGGAGAGAGACCCAGTACTTC. Translating it yields CASSLAGRRETQYF.

Worth noting for this clonotype: A much larger clone sits a single nucleotide away, making a read error possible. The V gene is TRBV4-3, the J gene TRBJ1-2; no reliable D call. Germline CDR1 is LGHNA and CDR2 is YSLEER. V lost 2 bases to trimming and J lost 1 base, with 8 bases between them. This CDR3 has 14 residues. As DNA, the CDR3 is TGCGCCAGCAGCCAACCACTCAGTAACTATGGCTACACCTTC. Its protein product is CASSQPLSNYGYTF.

V is TRBV11-2 and J is TRBJ2-7, with 9 bases lining up with TRBD1. Trimming cost V 5 bases and J 4 bases; bases outside gene matches: 6. The CDR3 loop spans 14 amino acids. Germline lookup yields CDR1 SGHAT and CDR2 FQNNGV. The CDR3 bases are TGTGCCAGCAGCCACCGGGACAGGGAGTACGAGCAGTACTTC. The encoded protein is CASSHRDREYEQYF.

This clonotype was seen repeatedly, ten times or more. This sequence joins TRBV11-2 and TRBJ2-1; D call uncertain. Looked up from germline, CDR1 is SGHAT and CDR2 is FQNNGV. The CDR3 extends over 13 amino acids. Trimming removed 1 base at V and 5 bases at J, with 6 bases between. In nucleotides, the CDR3 is TGTGCCAGCAGCTTAGGACGGAACAATGAGCAGTTCTTC. Amino acids: CASSLGRNNEQFF.

This chain uses TRBV5-6 with TRBJ2-7; D call uncertain. There are 14 residues in the CDR3. Per germline, CDR1 SGHDT and CDR2 YYEEEE. The V and J ends lost 0 bases and 2 bases respectively, with 9 bases between them. The CDR3 sequence: CASSLAVSTYEQYF. CDR3 sequence (DNA): TGTGCCAGCAGCTTGGCCGTCAGCACCTACGAGCAGTACTTC.

This clonotype was observed a handful of times. The chain employs TRBV12-3 or TRBV12-4 and TRBJ2-3; D gene unclear. The ends were cut back, 3 bases at V and 1 base at J, with 5 bases in the middle. The CDR3 has 13 amino acids. CDR3: CASSFGRTDTQYF. The CDR3 nucleotides are TGTGCCAGCAGTTTCGGTCGCACAGATACGCAGTATTTT.

The rearrangement uses TRBV7-2 and TRBJ1-1; perhaps TRBD1 as D (5 bases). The germline V and J ends were trimmed by 1 base and 4 bases, with 13 bases remaining between them. Germline V gives CDR1 SGHTA, CDR2 FQGNSA. The CDR3 length is 15 residues. CDR3 coding DNA: TGTGCCAGCAGCTTAGACGGAATAAGGGGCACTGAAGCTTTCTTT. It translates to CASSLDGIRGTEAFF. The variable domain in full, with the rest retrieved from reference TRBV7-2 and TRBJ1-1, is GAGVSQSPSNKVTEKGKDVELRCDPISGHTALYWYRQSLGQGLEFLIYFQGNSAPDKSGLPSDRFSAERTGGSVSTLTIQRTQQEDSAVYLCASSLDGIRGTEAFFGQGTRLTVV.

The table lists this clonotype with a few counts. The rearrangement joins TRBV3-2 to TRBJ1-6. TRBV3-2 is tagged as a pseudogene. This CDR3 region has 11 residues. CDR3 sequence (DNA): TGTGCCTACCAAGGATACTCACCCCTCCACTTT. Translating gives CAYQGYSPLHF.

This clonotype was observed many times. V usage is TRBV12-3 or TRBV12-4 and J usage is TRBJ2-7; D possibly corresponds to TRBD1 (5 bases). Trimming pared 6 bases from V and 1 base from J, leaving 10 bases between. This CDR3 has 13 amino acids. The CDR3 is CASSKTESYEQYF. Here the CDR3 DNA reads TGTGCCAGCAGCAAGACAGAGTCCTACGAGCAGTACTTC.

The chain recombines TRBV7-2 with TRBJ2-3; 8 bases map to TRBD1. V was clipped by 4 bases and J by 6 bases; unmatched bases: 3. Germline V gene lookup returns CDR1 SGHTA and CDR2 FQGNSA. This CDR3 has 13 amino acids. CDR3 residues: CASSSRDRDTQYF. The DNA for the CDR3 is TGTGCCAGCAGCTCCCGGGACAGGGATACGCAGTATTTT.

This clonotype was observed a handful of times. This sequence joins TRBV19 and TRBJ2-6, with D perhaps given as TRBD1 or TRBD2 (6 bases each). Between the trimmed V and J ends, which lost 5 bases and 2 bases, there was a span of 13 bases. This CDR3 spans 16 amino acids. Germline lookup yields CDR1 LNHDA and CDR2 SQIVND (reference sequence). The CDR3 nucleotides are TGTGCCAGTAGTTATAGGGGGGCGGCTGGGGCCAACGTCCTGACTTTC. Translation gives CASSYRGAAGANVLTF. Full variable domain (remainder filled in from reference TRBV19 and TRBJ2-6): DGGITQSPKYLFRKEGQNVTLSCEQNLNHDAMYWYRQDPGQGLRLIYYSQIVNDFQKGDIAEGYSVSREKKESFPLTVTSAQKNPTAFYLCASSYRGAAGANVLTFGAGSRLTVL.

This clonotype was picked up a small number of times. The chain joins TRBV19 to TRBJ2-3; TRBD2 matches at 8 bases. CDR1 is LNHDA, CDR2 SQIVND, per germline (reference sequence). This CDR3 region has 16 residues. J gave up 5 bases and V 4 bases, and 11 bases lay outside the gene matches. The DNA of the CDR3 is TGTGCCAGTAGTAACCCCACCCGGGGGGGCGGAGATACGCAGTATTTT. Its protein product is CASSNPTRGGGDTQYF.

At least ten counts were recorded for this clonotype. The chain has TRBV20-1 and TRBJ2-7, with D perhaps given as TRBD1 or TRBD2 (6 bases each). Germline V gives CDR1 DFQATT, CDR2 SNEGSKA (reference sequence). CDR3 length equals 15 residues. The V end lost 6 bases, the J end lost 3 bases, and 21 bases lay between the germline ends. CDR3: CSAPLGGNRVYEQYF. DNA of the CDR3: TGCAGTGCCCCCCTTGGAGGGAACAGGGTCTACGAGCAGTACTTC.

This clonotype showed up just a few times. The rearrangement links TRBV2 to TRBJ2-6; perhaps D is TRBD1 or TRBD2 (5 bases each). CDR1 is SNHLY and CDR2 is FYNNEI in the germline V gene. Trimming removed 6 bases from V and 4 bases from J, with 16 bases in between. This CDR3 has 16 residues. This chain's CDR3 is CASRDPTGLGANVLTF. The CDR3 region has the DNA TGTGCCAGCAGGGACCCTACAGGACTCGGGGCCAACGTCCTGACTTTC.

This clonotype occurred many times. This chain links TRBV7-2 with TRBJ1-3; D unclear. Germline V gene sequence: CDR1 SGHTA, CDR2 FQGNSA. V lost 5 bases to trimming and J lost 2 bases, with 22 bases between them. CDR3 length: 18 residues. The DNA of the CDR3 is TGTGCCAGCAGCCTTAGGTTCCCGGCCGCTCGCACTGGAAACACCATATATTTT. Protein: CASSLRFPAARTGNTIYF.

Ten or more counts support this clonotype. The chain carries TRBV24-1 and TRBJ2-5, with 8 positions matching TRBD2. Trimming cost V 3 bases and J 1 base; bases outside gene matches: 3. The length of the CDR3 is 15 residues. CDR1 and CDR2 (germline): KGHDR, SFDVKD. For the CDR3, the DNA is TGTGCCACCAGTGATGGCGGACTAGCCCAAGAGACCCAGTACTTC. Amino acid sequence: CATSDGGLAQETQYF.